A selection of T cell receptor beta chains follows, all from one sample in a study of blood T cell repertoires in COVID-19. Generated by immunoSEQ multiplex PCR, the TCRdb table keeps only in-frame clones and is missing some. The sample consists of about 33,000 clones, about 79% of them appearing once. The sample taken for sequencing was peripheral blood. The source of these receptors is a human donor in a cohort sampled during active COVID-19. The CDR3 runs from the conserved cysteine through the conserved F or W. A D gene is named only where the DNA matches it firmly.

D gene: TRBD2; J gene: TRBJ2-7; V gene: TRBV28; CDR3 protein: CASRNGGGYEQYF; CDR3 DNA: TGTGCCAGCAGAAATGGCGGGGGATACGAGCAGTACTTC
D gene: TRBD1; J gene: TRBJ1-4; V gene: TRBV6-4; CDR3 protein: CASRLRNIDRGYNEKLFF; CDR3 DNA: TGTGCCAGCAGGCTACGGAACATTGACAGGGGATACAATGAAAAACTGTTTTTT
D gene: TRBD2; J gene: TRBJ2-5; V gene: TRBV9; CDR3 protein: CASSSLAGGGETQYF; CDR3 DNA: TGTGCCAGCAGCTCCCTAGCGGGGGGAGGGGAGACCCAGTACTTC
D gene: TRBD1; J gene: TRBJ1-2; V gene: TRBV5-4; CDR3 protein: CASSLMGQGAKGYTF; CDR3 DNA: TGTGCCAGCAGCTTGATGGGACAGGGGGCGAAAGGCTACACCTTC
D gene: -; J gene: TRBJ2-2; V gene: TRBV6-6; CDR3 protein: CASSYSNGGNTGELFF; CDR3 DNA: TGTGCCAGCAGTTACTCAAACGGGGGGAACACCGGGGAGCTGTTTTTT
D gene: -; J gene: TRBJ1-5; V gene: TRBV25-1; CDR3 protein: CASSSRTHHQPQHF; CDR3 DNA: TGTGCCAGCAGTTCCCGGACACACCATCAGCCCCAGCATTTT
D gene: -; J gene: TRBJ1-1; V gene: TRBV6-6; CDR3 protein: CASNNAPFGEGTEAFF; CDR3 DNA: TGTGCCAGCAACAACGCGCCATTTGGGGAGGGCACTGAAGCTTTCTTT
D gene: -; J gene: TRBJ2-5; V gene: TRBV7-2; CDR3 protein: CASSLENRGGTQYF; CDR3 DNA: TGTGCCAGCAGCTTAGAAAACAGGGGAGGGACCCAGTACTTC
D gene: -; J gene: TRBJ2-1; V gene: TRBV2; CDR3 protein: CASSPYNEQFF; CDR3 DNA: TGTGCCAGCAGCCCATACAATGAGCAGTTCTTC
D gene: TRBD1; J gene: TRBJ2-3; V gene: TRBV5-4; CDR3 protein: CASSRQGTSTDTQYF; CDR3 DNA: TGTGCCAGCAGCCGACAGGGGACTTCCACAGATACGCAGTATTTT
D gene: TRBD1; J gene: TRBJ1-2; V gene: TRBV12-3/TRBV12-4; CDR3 protein: CASSHRGRTGYTF; CDR3 DNA: TGTGCCAGCAGTCACAGGGGGCGAACTGGCTACACCTTC
D gene: -; J gene: TRBJ2-2; V gene: TRBV9; CDR3 protein: CASRSEGEGTGELFF; CDR3 DNA: TGTGCCAGCAGGTCGGAGGGTGAGGGCACCGGGGAGCTGTTTTTT
D gene: TRBD1; J gene: TRBJ1-1; V gene: TRBV4-2; CDR3 protein: CASSQDYRGRGGNTEAFF; CDR3 DNA: TGTGCCAGCAGCCAAGATTACAGGGGGAGGGGCGGCAACACTGAAGCTTTCTTT
D gene: TRBD1; J gene: TRBJ2-7; V gene: TRBV27; CDR3 protein: CASSSGTGRYEQYF; CDR3 DNA: TGTGCCAGCAGTTCAGGGACAGGGCGCTACGAGCAGTACTTC
D gene: -; J gene: TRBJ2-7; V gene: TRBV7-8; CDR3 protein: CASSWGVNYEQYF; CDR3 DNA: TGTGCCAGCAGCTGGGGGGTGAACTACGAGCAGTACTTC
D gene: TRBD1; J gene: TRBJ1-4; V gene: TRBV6-5; CDR3 protein: CASSGQGIANEKLFF; CDR3 DNA: TGTGCCAGCAGCGGACAGGGCATTGCTAATGAAAAACTGTTTTTT
D gene: TRBD1; J gene: TRBJ2-7; V gene: TRBV7-2; CDR3 protein: CASSFDRVNEQYF; CDR3 DNA: TGTGCCAGCAGCTTCGACAGGGTAAACGAGCAGTACTTC
D gene: -; J gene: TRBJ2-2; V gene: TRBV7-3; CDR3 protein: CASSLTGGNTGELFF; CDR3 DNA: TGTGCCAGCAGCTTAACCGGAGGAAACACCGGGGAGCTGTTTTTT
D gene: -; J gene: TRBJ2-3; V gene: TRBV21-1; CDR3 protein: CASSKTTSGGRTKNTDTQYF; CDR3 DNA: TGTGCCAGCAGCAAAACGACTAGCGGGGGCCGAACTAAGAACACAGATACGCAGTATTTT